This T cell receptor beta chain is drawn from a study of blood T cell repertoires in COVID-19. On the study more broadly: Spain, Italy and the United States supplied samples that represented acute and convalescent COVID-19.

Participants were aged 18 to 89 years, lived in 20 to 25 US areas, and enrolled virtually. Cohort 3 donors were reported recovered after two negative PCRs, clearance, or symptom resolution. Per the original data handling: Quantification of nucleated cells was approximated via reference gene primer amplification. Generated by immunoSEQ multiplex PCR, the TCRdb table keeps only in-frame clones and is missing some. V and J calls and clone size come straight from that table; D and trimming were deduced from the DNA. The data contain around 250,000 clones, 75% to 90% of them singletons. The sequence came from a woman between 45 and 65 years old who had recovered from COVID-19. Material: PBMCs or T cells enriched from blood (not recorded which).

The CDR3 spells CASSSDGTGYTYEQYF. The CDR3 DNA is TGTGCCAGCAGTTCAGACGGGACAGGCTATACCTACGAGCAGTACTTC. The chain joins TRBV27 to TRBJ2-7, with TRBD1 matching 8 bases. CDR3 length: 16 amino acids. Germline loops: CDR1 MNHEY, CDR2 SMNVEV (reference sequence). V trimming: 4 bases; J trimming: 2 bases; junction bases outside the gene matches: 10.